This T cell receptor (beta chain) was recovered during a study of response to subunit inactivated influenza vaccine. A single record per CDR3 protein comes from TCRdb applying MiXCR to the RT-PCR reads. The sample consists of roughly 570,000 distinct CDR3 sequences, 12% to 15% of them appearing once. General observations from the study: That few new T cells are recruited by each seasonal influenza vaccination was the authors' suggestion.

This clonotype was found a few times. Its specificity is unknown. With 4 bases removed from V and 8 bases from J, the gap between germline ends came to 20 bases. The germline V gene encodes CDR1 SQVTM and CDR2 ANQGSEA. This CDR3 contains 15 residues. The receptor comes from a man aged 50 to 59 who received an inactivated influenza vaccine. This chain connects TRBV29-1 to TRBJ2-2, with D maybe TRBD2 (7 bases). Sequenced here: PBMCs from blood, sampled 11 to 12 days after vaccination. CDR3 sequence (DNA): TGCAGCGTTGTTCGGGGGGCAACCCGGGATGGGGAGCTGTTTTTT. This translates into CSVVRGATRDGELFF.